This T cell receptor (beta chain) originates from a study of blood T cell repertoires in COVID-19. Trimming at V came to 4 bases and at J to 7 bases, leaving 8 bases not matched to a gene. Germline assignment: CDR1 SNHLY and CDR2 FYNNEI. This CDR3 contains 15 residues. Per the study methods: Using reference gene primer amplification, nucleated cell counts were estimated. Profiling relied on immunoSEQ multiplex PCR, and the TCRdb table lists in-frame clones only, not all of them. Clone size and V and J calls were adopted from that table, with D and trimming inferred from the DNA. The sample lists around 190,000 clones, around 83% occurring once.

This rearrangement joins TRBV2 to TRBJ2-2, with 8 nucleotides matching TRBD2. Input material: peripheral blood. The receptor was derived from a woman in her seventies with COVID-19, enrolled during active disease. CDR3 sequence: CASSGAGLGIGELFF. CDR3 sequence (DNA): TGTGCCAGCAGTGGGGCGGGACTAGGCATCGGGGAGCTGTTTTTT.